This T cell receptor (beta chain) was found in a study of blood T cell repertoires in COVID-19. The overall study: Samples taken during acute and convalescent COVID-19 were collected in the United States, Italy and Spain. In each case, the material was cDNA or gDNA derived from T cells, B-cell-depleted T cells, or PBMCs.

In the original processing: For nucleated cells, counts were estimated from reference gene primer amplification. This table comes from immunoSEQ multiplex PCR, and its TCRdb copy is limited to in-frame clones, with some not included. That table gives V, J and clone size, and the DNA gave D and trimming. The sample holds about 240,000 clones, 88% seen once. With V trimmed by 3 bases and J by 7 bases, 2 bases remained unmatched. Germline values: CDR1 LGHNA, CDR2 YSLEER. The CDR3 loop spans 13 amino acids. This TCR was recovered from a woman in her thirties or forties who had recovered from COVID-19. The chain is built from TRBV4-3 and TRBJ2-1; 8 nucleotides agree with TRBD2. Sequenced material: peripheral blood. CDR3 sequence: CASSHRGGNEQFF. The CDR3 nucleotides read TGCGCCAGCAGCCACCGGGGGGGGAATGAGCAGTTCTTC.